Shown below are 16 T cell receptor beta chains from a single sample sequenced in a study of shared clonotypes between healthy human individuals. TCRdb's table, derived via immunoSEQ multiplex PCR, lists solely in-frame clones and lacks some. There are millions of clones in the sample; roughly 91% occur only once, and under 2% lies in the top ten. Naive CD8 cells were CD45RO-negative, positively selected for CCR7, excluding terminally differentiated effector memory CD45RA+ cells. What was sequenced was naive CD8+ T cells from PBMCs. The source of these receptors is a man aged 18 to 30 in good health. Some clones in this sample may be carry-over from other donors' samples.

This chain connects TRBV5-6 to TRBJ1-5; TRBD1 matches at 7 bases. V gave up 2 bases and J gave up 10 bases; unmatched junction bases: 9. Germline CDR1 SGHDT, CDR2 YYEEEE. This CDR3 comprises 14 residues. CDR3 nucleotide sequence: TGTGCCAGCAGCTTCGGGACAGCCCGCCCCCCCCAGCATTTT. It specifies CASSFGTARPPQHF.

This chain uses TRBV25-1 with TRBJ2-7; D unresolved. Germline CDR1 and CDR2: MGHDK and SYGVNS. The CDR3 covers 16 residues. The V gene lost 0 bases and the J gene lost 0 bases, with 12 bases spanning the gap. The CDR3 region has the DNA TGTGCCAGCAGTGAATATTTAGAACCCGCCTCCTACGAGCAGTACTTC. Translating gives CASSEYLEPASYEQYF.

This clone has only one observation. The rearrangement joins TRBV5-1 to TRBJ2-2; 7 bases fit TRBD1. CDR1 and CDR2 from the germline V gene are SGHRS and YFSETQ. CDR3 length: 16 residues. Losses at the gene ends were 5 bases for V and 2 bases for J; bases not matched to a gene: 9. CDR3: CASRPITGVNTGELFF. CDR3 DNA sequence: TGCGCCAGCAGACCAATCACAGGGGTCAACACCGGGGAGCTGTTTTTT.

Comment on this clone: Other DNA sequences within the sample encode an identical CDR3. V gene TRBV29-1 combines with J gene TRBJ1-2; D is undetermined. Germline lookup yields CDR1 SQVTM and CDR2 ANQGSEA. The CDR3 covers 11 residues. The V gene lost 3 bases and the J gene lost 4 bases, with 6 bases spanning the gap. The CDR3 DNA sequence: TGCAGCGTTGACGAGAGCTATGGCTACACCTTC. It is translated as CSVDESYGYTF.

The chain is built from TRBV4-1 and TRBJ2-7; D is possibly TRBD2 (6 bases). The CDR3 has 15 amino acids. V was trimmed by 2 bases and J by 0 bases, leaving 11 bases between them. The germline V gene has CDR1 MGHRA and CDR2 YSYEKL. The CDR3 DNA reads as TGCGCCAGCAGCCAACCTGGGAGGTCCTCCTACGAGCAGTACTTC. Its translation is CASSQPGRSSYEQYF.

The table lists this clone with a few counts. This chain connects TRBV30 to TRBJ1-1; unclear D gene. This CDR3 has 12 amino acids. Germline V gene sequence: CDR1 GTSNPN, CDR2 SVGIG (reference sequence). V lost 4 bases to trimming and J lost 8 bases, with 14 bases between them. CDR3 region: CAWTALTPEAFF. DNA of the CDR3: TGTGCCTGGACCGCGCTAACCCCCGAAGCTTTCTTT.

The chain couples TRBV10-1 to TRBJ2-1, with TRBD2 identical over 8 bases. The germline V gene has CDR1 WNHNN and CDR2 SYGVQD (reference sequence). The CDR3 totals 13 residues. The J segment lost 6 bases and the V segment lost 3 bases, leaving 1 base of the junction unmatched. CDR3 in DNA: TGCGCCAGCAGTGACGGACTAGCCAATGAGCAGTTCTTC. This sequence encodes CASSDGLANEQFF.

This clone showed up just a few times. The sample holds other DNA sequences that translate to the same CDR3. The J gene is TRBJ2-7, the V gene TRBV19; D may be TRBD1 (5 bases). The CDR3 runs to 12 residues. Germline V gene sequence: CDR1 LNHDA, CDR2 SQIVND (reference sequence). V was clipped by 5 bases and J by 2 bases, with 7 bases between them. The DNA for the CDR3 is TGTGCCAGTAGTCCAGGGACCTACGAGCAGTACTTC. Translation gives CASSPGTYEQYF.

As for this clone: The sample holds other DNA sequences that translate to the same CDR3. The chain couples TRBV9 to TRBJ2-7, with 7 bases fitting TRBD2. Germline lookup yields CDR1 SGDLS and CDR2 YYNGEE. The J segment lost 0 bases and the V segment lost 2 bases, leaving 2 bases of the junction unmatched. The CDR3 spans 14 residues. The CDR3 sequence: CASSVGGSSYEQYF. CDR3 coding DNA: TGTGCCAGCAGCGTCGGGGGGAGCTCCTACGAGCAGTACTTC. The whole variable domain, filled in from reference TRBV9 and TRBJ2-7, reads DSGVTQTPKHLITATGQRVTLRCSPRSGDLSVYWYQQSLDQGLQFLIQYYNGEERAKGNILERFSAQQFPDLHSELNLSSLELGDSALYFCASSVGGSSYEQYFGPGTRLTVT.

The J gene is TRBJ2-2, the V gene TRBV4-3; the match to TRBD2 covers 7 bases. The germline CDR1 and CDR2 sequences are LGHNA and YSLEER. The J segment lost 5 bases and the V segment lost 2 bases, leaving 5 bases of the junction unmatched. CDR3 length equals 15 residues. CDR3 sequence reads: CASSQIAGGTGELFF. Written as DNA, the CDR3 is TGCGCCAGCAGCCAAATAGCGGGTGGTACCGGGGAGCTGTTTTTT.

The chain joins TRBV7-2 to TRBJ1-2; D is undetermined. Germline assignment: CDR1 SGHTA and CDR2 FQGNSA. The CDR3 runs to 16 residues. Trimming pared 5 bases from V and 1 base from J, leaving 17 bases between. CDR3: CASSRAVAAINYGYTF. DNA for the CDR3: TGTGCCAGCAGCCGCGCGGTGGCAGCCATTAACTATGGCTACACCTTC.

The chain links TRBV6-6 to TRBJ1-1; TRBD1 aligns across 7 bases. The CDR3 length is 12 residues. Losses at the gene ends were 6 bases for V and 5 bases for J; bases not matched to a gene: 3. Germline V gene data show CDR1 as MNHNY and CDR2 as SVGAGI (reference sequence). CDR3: CASRNRGTEAFF. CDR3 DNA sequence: TGTGCCAGCAGGAACAGGGGTACTGAAGCTTTCTTT.

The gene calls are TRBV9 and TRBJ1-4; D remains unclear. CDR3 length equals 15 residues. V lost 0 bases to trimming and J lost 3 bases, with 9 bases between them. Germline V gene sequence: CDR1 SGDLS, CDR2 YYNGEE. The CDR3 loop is CASSVAGSPNEKLFF. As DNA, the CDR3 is TGTGCCAGCAGCGTAGCAGGCAGCCCTAATGAAAAACTGTTTTTT.

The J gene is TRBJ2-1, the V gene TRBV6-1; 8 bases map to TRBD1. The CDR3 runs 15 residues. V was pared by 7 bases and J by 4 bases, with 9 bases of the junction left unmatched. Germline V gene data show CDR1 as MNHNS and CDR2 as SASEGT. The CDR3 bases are TGTGCCAGCATGGAGGACAGGGCTTCTTACAATGAGCAGTTCTTC. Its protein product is CASMEDRASYNEQFF.

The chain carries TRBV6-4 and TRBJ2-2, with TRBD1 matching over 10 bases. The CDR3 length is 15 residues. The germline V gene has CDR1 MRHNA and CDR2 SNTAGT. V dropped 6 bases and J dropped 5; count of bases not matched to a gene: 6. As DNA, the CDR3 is TGTGCCAGCAGACCCGGGACAGGGGAAACCGGGGAGCTGTTTTTT. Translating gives CASRPGTGETGELFF.

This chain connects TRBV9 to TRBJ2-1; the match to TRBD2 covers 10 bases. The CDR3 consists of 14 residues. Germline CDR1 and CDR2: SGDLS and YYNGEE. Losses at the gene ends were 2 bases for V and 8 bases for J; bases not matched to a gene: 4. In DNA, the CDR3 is TGTGCCAGCAGCGTCGGAGGACTAGCGGATGAGCAGTTCTTC. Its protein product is CASSVGGLADEQFF.